This TCR beta chain comes out of a study of PD-1 blockade in classical Hodgkin lymphoma. In the case of this clone: Its antigen is as yet unknown.

The study's findings and limits: Differences between repertoires have undefined causes, possibly disease activity or prior therapy.

The CDR3 contains 15 residues. V lost 0 bases and J lost 2, with 11 bases in between. Germline CDR1 is SGHTS and CDR2 is YDEGEE. Time point specified: cycle 4 day 1 (C4D1), after more than 5 weeks of nivolumab. Brentuximab vedotin exposure varied, and every patient relapsed after autologous stem cell transplantation. Thawed PBMCs supplied CD8+ T cells via magnetic negative selection. Assay used: immunoSEQ multiplex PCR; TCRdb lists only in-frame clones, some missing. The table has 4,000 to 6,000 clones, roughly 65% seen once. The chain uses TRBV5-8 and TRBJ2-5; D perhaps matches TRBD1 (6 bases). Sequenced here: CD8+ T cells from blood, sampled before the fourth cycle of nivolumab. The clonotype originates from a human donor with classical Hodgkin lymphoma. In nucleotides, the CDR3 is TGTGCCAGCAGCTTGGCCCCGACAGGTCAAGAGACCCAGTACTTC. Translated, it gives CASSLAPTGQETQYF.